The 18 T cell receptor beta chains given below trace back to one sample, sequenced in a study of T cell repertoires in cytomegalovirus infection. TCRdb re-called the reads with MiXCR, one entry per CDR3 protein. Of about a million distinct CDR3 sequences listed, 31% are singletons. These receptors have no known antigen. This sample comprised cultured CD8+ T cells from PBMCs, obtained from culture after CMV antigen stimulation. These receptor sequences come from a human donor in good health (CMV status not recorded). Some clones in this sample may be carry-over from other donors' samples.

A remark on this clonotype: A clone one base away is much larger, so this may be a read error. The chain is built from TRBV6-6 and TRBJ2-7; D ambiguous. The germline gives CDR1 MNHNY, CDR2 SVGAGI (reference sequence). CDR3 length: 14 residues. The DNA for the CDR3 is TGTGCCAGCAGGTACTCACAGTCCGCCTACGAGCAGTACTTC. It is translated as CASRYSQSAYEQYF.

The V and J genes are TRBV12-5 and TRBJ1-1; perhaps TRBD1 as D (5 bases). The germline CDR1 and CDR2 sequences are LGHNT and FRNRAP. The CDR3 runs to 16 residues. V dropped 3 bases and J dropped 3 bases, with 17 bases sitting between them. The CDR3 spells CASGFGPGGVDTEAFF. Written as DNA, the CDR3 is TGTGCTAGTGGTTTTGGTCCTGGAGGGGTTGACACTGAAGCTTTCTTT.

The sample holds a few counts of this clonotype. This rearrangement joins TRBV7-9 to TRBJ1-2; no clear D. The ends were cut back, 0 bases at V and 4 bases at J, with 15 bases in the middle. The CDR3 has 16 amino acids. The germline CDR1 and CDR2 sequences are SEHNR and FQNEAQ (reference sequence). The DNA for the CDR3 is TGTGCCAGCAGCTTAGCCTCCGGGTCTGGAGTCTATGGCTACACCTTC. This sequence encodes CASSLASGSGVYGYTF.

The J gene is TRBJ1-4, the V gene TRBV6-1; D is ambiguous. Germline CDR1 MNHNS, CDR2 SASEGT. CDR3 size: 16 residues. V was cut by 5 bases and J by 3 bases, with 16 bases left in between. The CDR3 protein is CASSPLVASPNEKLFF. CDR3 sequence (DNA): TGTGCCAGCAGTCCTCTGGTGGCCTCCCCTAATGAAAAACTGTTTTTT.

The gene calls are TRBV6-5 and TRBJ2-3; 10 nucleotides match TRBD1. The CDR3 totals 17 residues. Germline loops: CDR1 MNHEY, CDR2 SVGAGI. J lost 0 bases, V lost 0 bases, and 3 bases had no gene match. Here the CDR3 reads CASSYSGTGASTDTQYF. In DNA, the CDR3 is TGTGCCAGCAGTTACTCCGGGACAGGGGCGAGCACAGATACGCAGTATTTT.

This rearrangement joins TRBV6-6 to TRBJ1-2, with 7 bases that match TRBD1. The trim removed 2 bases at V and 7 bases at J, leaving 4 bases unmatched. Germline CDR1 is MNHNY and CDR2 is SVGAGI (reference sequence). This CDR3 is built from 13 residues. CDR3 DNA: TGTGCCAGCAGTTACCGAGGGGGCGCTGGCTACACCTTC. Protein: CASSYRGGAGYTF.

CDR3 loop: CASSELAGAFDTQYF. In DNA form, the CDR3 reads TGCGCCAGCAGTGAGCTAGCGGGGGCATTTGATACGCAGTATTTT. V usage is TRBV10-2 and J usage is TRBJ2-3; 10 bases are shared with TRBD2. Germline V gene sequence: CDR1 WSHSY, CDR2 SAAADI. CDR3 length: 15 residues. The J segment lost 6 bases and the V segment lost 2 bases, leaving 5 bases of the junction unmatched.

The count of this clonotype is one. This sequence joins TRBV20-1 and TRBJ2-2; 14 bases match TRBD2. Losses at the gene ends were 6 bases for V and 4 bases for J; bases not matched to a gene: 7. Germline lookup yields CDR1 DFQATT and CDR2 SNEGSKA (reference sequence). This CDR3 has 16 amino acids. For the CDR3, the DNA is TGCAGTGCCCCAGGGGGACTAGCGGGGGCCACCGGGGAGCTGTTTTTT. Its translation is CSAPGGLAGATGELFF.

This clonotype was found many times. V gene TRBV7-9 combines with J gene TRBJ1-2, with a weak D call TRBD1 (6 bases). Germline-derived CDR1 and CDR2 are SEHNR and FQNEAQ (reference sequence). The CDR3 spans 14 residues. Trimming left V 6 bases short and J 4 bases short, with 15 bases between. The CDR3 protein is CASSSGTSLYGYTF. CDR3 sequence (DNA): TGTGCCAGCAGTTCCGGGACATCCCTCTATGGCTACACCTTC.

On this clonotype: One base away lies a much larger clone, so this may be a sequencing read error. The gene calls are TRBV7-2 and TRBJ2-5; TRBD2 aligns across 7 bases. This CDR3 has 19 amino acids. V dropped 6 bases and J dropped 0; count of bases not matched to a gene: 19. In germline, CDR1 is SGHTA, CDR2 FQGNSA. CDR3 DNA: TGTGCCAGCAGTTTTAGGGTGGGGACTATTGTACTGTACCAAGAGACCCAGTACTTC. Translation: CASSFRVGTIVLYQETQYF. The entire variable domain, with the rest obtained from reference TRBV7-2 and TRBJ2-5, is as follows: GAGVSQSPSNKVTEKGKDVELRCDPISGHTALYWYRQSLGQGLEFLIYFQGNSAPDKSGLPSDRFSAERTGGSVSTLTIQRTQQEDSAVYLCASSFRVGTIVLYQETQYFGPGTRLLVL.

V and J are TRBV5-1 and TRBJ2-1; no clear D. With 4 bases removed from V and 7 bases from J, the gap between germline ends came to 12 bases. The germline V gene has CDR1 SGHRS and CDR2 YFSETQ. The length of the CDR3 is 13 residues. CDR3 sequence reads: CASSTTPDNEQFF. The CDR3 nucleotides are TGCGCCAGCAGCACCACCCCAGATAATGAGCAGTTCTTC.

The chain employs TRBV12-5 and TRBJ2-5; TRBD2 might be the D (6 bases). Trimming took off 6 bases at V and 7 bases at J, with 21 bases between the two ends. CDR3 size: 15 residues. Germline CDR1 reads LGHNT; CDR2 reads FRNRAP. The CDR3 DNA is TGTGCTAGTGGCCCCCCTTTTTCGGGGGTTGTGACCCAGTACTTC. Translation: CASGPPFSGVVTQYF.

The rearrangement joins TRBV12-3 or TRBV12-4 to TRBJ2-1; weak D call: TRBD1 (5 bases). V lost 6 bases and J 9 bases, leaving 12 bases between the germline ends. The CDR3 consists of 12 residues. CDR3 in amino acids: CASRPTGSEQFF. The CDR3 coding sequence is TGTGCCAGCAGACCTACAGGTTCTGAGCAGTTCTTC.

The chain is built from TRBV13 and TRBJ1-1; D is undetermined. Per germline, CDR1 PRHDT and CDR2 FYEKMQ (reference sequence). The CDR3 is 13 residues long. Trimming pared 7 bases from V and 5 bases from J, leaving 14 bases between. The CDR3 DNA reads as TGTGCCAGCACCCCTAGAGGCGGTACTGAAGCTTTCTTT. Protein sequence: CASTPRGGTEAFF.

This chain's CDR3 is CASSLPLTPTGASYGYTF. CDR3 nucleotide sequence: TGTGCCAGCAGCTTACCTCTTACGCCGACAGGGGCGAGCTATGGCTACACCTTC. The chain is built from TRBV7-9 and TRBJ1-2; TRBD1 matches at 8 bases. Germline V lookup: CDR1 SEHNR, CDR2 FQNEAQ (reference sequence). With 2 bases clipped from V and 4 bases from J, the junction kept 15 bases outside the gene matches. CDR3 length equals 18 residues.

This chain connects TRBV23-1 to TRBJ1-4; the D is unclear. TRBV23-1 qualifies as an ORF whose function is uncertain. V gave up 6 bases and J gave up 0 bases, with 11 bases separating them. There are 15 residues in the CDR3. CDR3 nucleotides: TGCGCCAGCAGCCCCCGTCCCTCAACTAATGAAAAACTGTTTTTT. This sequence encodes CASSPRPSTNEKLFF.

This clonotype was counted between two and nine times. This chain uses TRBV6-5 with TRBJ1-2; possible D gene TRBD1, 6 bases. Germline V gene data show CDR1 as MNHEY and CDR2 as SVGAGI. The CDR3 consists of 15 residues. V gave up 5 bases and J gave up 8 bases, with 21 bases separating them. Written as DNA, the CDR3 is TGTGCCAGCAGTACCGGCCTGGACAGTCTTAGAGGCTACACCTTC. It yields the protein CASSTGLDSLRGYTF.

This clonotype was seen a handful of times. The chain is built from TRBV6-5 and TRBJ1-2, with D possibly TRBD1 on 5 matching bases. CDR1 is MNHEY and CDR2 is SVGAGI in the germline V gene. V lost 6 bases to trimming and J lost 6 bases, with 17 bases between them. The CDR3 is 14 amino acids. The CDR3 here is CASSPAGGGDGYTF. DNA of the CDR3: TGTGCCAGCAGCCCGGCCGGGGGGGGGGATGGCTACACCTTC.